What follows is one T cell receptor beta chain and its context. Its antigen remains unidentified. Study-level findings and limits: Whole repertoires were not studied in the larger cohort, only one V-J beta rearrangement. The TCR gene usage of tumor memory CD4+ T cells clustered together with blood and lymph node memory CD4+ cells and with lymph node naive CD4+ cells. Tumor Treg TCRs overlapped most with tumor naive CD4+ cells.

Constant-region reverse primers amplified full-length variable regions, followed by semi-nested Nested Universal Primer A PCR. TCRdb re-called the 5' RACE reads through MiXCR, storing one row per CDR3 protein. Of approximately 4,900 distinct CDR3 sequences detected, more than 60% appear once; the ten largest clones hold roughly 4.2%. Cells sorted as Tregs were CD4+, CD25+ and CD127-/low. Trimming removed 4 bases at V and 0 bases at J, with 16 bases between. CDR1 is SGHVS, CDR2 FNYEAQ, per germline. The CDR3 loop spans 17 amino acids. This chain joins TRBV7-6 and TRBJ2-1, with D uncertain. Material for sequencing was Tregs sorted from blood. The clonotype was recovered from a female donor with breast cancer. The CDR3 protein is CASSSPSDTSSYNEQFF. The DNA for the CDR3 is TGTGCCAGCAGCTCCCCCTCTGACACGAGCTCCTACAATGAGCAGTTCTTC.